The clone carrying this T cell receptor (beta chain) occurred many times. The antigen is undetermined. The sample comes from a study of glioma-infiltrating T cells. Findings and limits, study-wide: Tissue and blood shared very few CDR3 sequences. Non-neoplastic patients had below-expected tissue-blood divergence, while all gliomas exceeded expectation.

TCR alpha and beta CDR3 regions were amplified from RNA using iRepertoire nested multiplex PCR. For one-step reverse transcription and amplification, about 90-400 ng of tissue mRNA or PBMC total RNA was used. Via MiXCR, TCRdb re-called the multiplex PCR reads, giving one row per CDR3 protein. The table lists around 170,000 distinct CDR3 sequences, roughly 45% of them singletons. Germline loops: CDR1 MNHNS, CDR2 SASEGT. Unmatched junction bases numbered 15, after V lost 5 bases and J lost 4 bases. This CDR3 has 17 residues. Sequencing used glioma tissue, nonneoplastic brain tissue, or PBMCs (not recorded which). This receptor was identified in a human donor with low-grade glioma or glioblastoma, undergoing nonglioma brain surgery, or in good health (not recorded which). The chain joins TRBV6-1 to TRBJ2-3, with 7 nucleotides matching TRBD2. CDR3 sequence: CASSPSGGLQRADTQYF. The CDR3 region has the DNA TGTGCCAGCAGTCCTTCGGGAGGCCTCCAAAGGGCAGATACGCAGTATTTT.